Sequencing of this T cell receptor (beta chain) was carried out in a study of T cell responses to AZD1222 COVID-19 vaccine. Overall study: Second doses that came at about 4 or about 12 weeks were put together. The study's findings and limits: Females outnumbered males among donors, who were mostly white British; clonal diversity was possibly underestimated. Repertoires were obtained only post-peak T cell response.

The protocol was immunoSEQ multiplex PCR, while the TCRdb copy is restricted to in-frame clones and leaves out a portion. The table shows approximately 89,000 clones, with about 91% occurring only once. About this clone itself: Its specificity is unknown.

V dropped 0 bases and J dropped 3 bases, with 10 bases sitting between them. Germline CDR1 SGDLS, CDR2 YYNGEE. CDR3 length: 15 amino acids. The chain links TRBV9 to TRBJ2-1; D gene ambiguous. The specimen was peripheral blood, collected on day 0 of AZD1222 vaccination. This clonotype originated in an adult in good health. The DNA of the CDR3 is TGTGCCAGCAGCGTAGGGGCCTCGGTCTACAATGAGCAGTTCTTC. Translating it yields CASSVGASVYNEQFF.